The entry below gives a single T cell receptor (beta chain) sequence along with its context. What it binds is unknown. Germline-derived CDR1 and CDR2 are DFQATT and SNEGSKA (reference sequence). With V trimmed by 8 bases and J by 5 bases, 7 bases remained unmatched. There are 13 residues in the CDR3. One entry per CDR3 protein results from TCRdb running MiXCR on the RT-PCR reads. The data hold hundreds of thousands of distinct CDR3 sequences, with 25% observed a single time. The data are from a study of response to subunit inactivated influenza vaccine. General study results and limits: With each seasonal influenza vaccination, the authors suggested, few new T cells are recruited.

This clonotype was obtained from a man aged 50 to 60 who received an inactivated influenza vaccine. The V and J genes are TRBV20-1 and TRBJ2-7, with TRBD1 matching over 12 bases. Material: CD4+ T cells sorted from PBMCs, obtained around 5 days after vaccination. The CDR3 nucleotides read TGCAGTAAAGCCGGGACAGGGGGCCACGAGCAGTACTTC. This translates into CSKAGTGGHEQYF.